The rows below give T cell receptor beta chains drawn from one sample of a study of beta chain features in type 1 diabetes. Method: immunoSEQ multiplex PCR; TCRdb's copy keeps in-frame clones and lacks some. The sample has 45,000 to 65,000 clones, roughly half seen once. Sample: Tregs from blood. The receptors originated from a woman in her thirties or forties with type 1 diabetes. The CDR3 runs from the conserved cysteine through the conserved F or W. The D gene is left open where the match is weak. The size of a clone is reported for some rows only, either as once, few or many, or as a class for expanded clones.

cdr3_nt | cdr3_aa | clone_size | j_call | cdr3_length | v_call | d_call
TGTGCCAGCACCATCCGACTCGCAGATACGCAGTATTTT | CASTIRLADTQYF | . | TRBJ2-3 | 13 | TRBV7-8 | .
TGTGCCATCAGACAGGCCAACTATGGCTACACCTTC | CAIRQANYGYTF | . | TRBJ1-2 | 12 | TRBV10-3 | .
TGTGCCAGCAGTGCTAGTAACAATGAGCAGTTCTTC | CASSASNNEQFF | few | TRBJ2-1 | 12 | TRBV2 | .
TGTGCCAGCTCACCACTACAACAGGGTTCTTACACTGAAGCTTTCTTT | CASSPLQQGSYTEAFF | few | TRBJ1-1 | 16 | TRBV18 | .
TGTGCCAGCAGCTTCTTCGGGAGTCCCCCTTACGAGCAGTACTTC | CASSFFGSPPYEQYF | . | TRBJ2-7 | 15 | TRBV7-2 | .
TGTGCCAGCAGTCCCCCCCCAGCGGGGGGACGGAATGAGCAGTTCTTC | CASSPPPAGGRNEQFF | . | TRBJ2-1 | 16 | TRBV6-6 | TRBD2
TGTGCCAGCAGTGATTTGGTAGTCAATGAGCAGTTCTTC | CASSDLVVNEQFF | . | TRBJ2-1 | 13 | TRBV2 | .
TGTGCCAGCAGTTACAGCCAGGCTGGGTCACCCCTCCACTTT | CASSYSQAGSPLHF | . | TRBJ1-6 | 14 | TRBV6-5 | .
TGTGCCAGCAGCCCGGTAAGGGGGGGGTCTGAAGCTTTCTTT | CASSPVRGGSEAFF | . | TRBJ1-1 | 14 | TRBV5-6 | .
TGTGCCAGCAGTCATAGCGGAACCGAGCAGTTCTTC | CASSHSGTEQFF | few | TRBJ2-1 | 12 | TRBV6-5 | .
TGTGCCAGCAGCGTAGGACTAGCACTCTACAATGAGCAGTTCTTC | CASSVGLALYNEQFF | . | TRBJ2-1 | 15 | TRBV9 | TRBD2